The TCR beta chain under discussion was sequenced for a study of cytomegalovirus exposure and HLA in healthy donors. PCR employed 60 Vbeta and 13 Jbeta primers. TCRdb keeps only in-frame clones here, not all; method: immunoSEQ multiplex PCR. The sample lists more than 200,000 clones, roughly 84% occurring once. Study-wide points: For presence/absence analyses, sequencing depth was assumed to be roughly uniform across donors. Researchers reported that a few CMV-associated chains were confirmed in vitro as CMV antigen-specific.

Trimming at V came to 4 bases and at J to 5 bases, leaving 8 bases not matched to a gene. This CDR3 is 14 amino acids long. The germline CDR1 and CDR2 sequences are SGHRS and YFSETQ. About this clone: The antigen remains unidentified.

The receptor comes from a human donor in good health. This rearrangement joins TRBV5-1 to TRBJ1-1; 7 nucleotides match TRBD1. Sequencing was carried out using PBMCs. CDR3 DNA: TGCGCCAGCAGCCTGACTTTACAGGGGACTGAAGCTTTCTTT. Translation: CASSLTLQGTEAFF.